A selection of T cell receptor beta chains follows, all from one sample in a study of cytomegalovirus exposure and HLA in healthy donors. Using immunoSEQ multiplex PCR, the repertoire was profiled, and TCRdb retains in-frame clones only, with some absent. The sample holds around 100,000 clones, 65% to 80% seen once. The sequencing input was PBMCs. These receptors originate from a man aged 25-40 years in good health and CMV-seropositive. The CDR3 runs from the conserved cysteine through the conserved F or W. The D gene is left open where the match is weak. Clone size, where shown, is once, few, many, or a class for clones that have expanded.

V	D	J	length	size	CDR3	DNA
TRBV2	NA	TRBJ2-5	16	NA	CASSEGPLTGQGTQYF	TGTGCCAGCAGTGAAGGACCACTGACTGGACAAGGGACCCAGTACTTC
TRBV7-9	TRBD1	TRBJ1-2	15	NA	CASSGRGQGTGGYTF	TGTGCCAGCAGCGGGCGGGGACAGGGTACTGGTGGCTACACCTTC
TRBV11-2	NA	TRBJ2-5	14	NA	CASSLVSGRETQYF	TGTGCCAGCAGCTTAGTATCAGGGAGGGAGACCCAGTACTTC
TRBV30	NA	TRBJ2-7	11	NA	CAWSRGSEQYF	TGTGCCTGGAGTCGGGGGAGCGAGCAGTACTTC
TRBV7-9	NA	TRBJ1-1	13	NA	CSSSLTSNTEAFF	TGTTCCAGCAGCTTAACATCGAACACTGAAGCTTTCTTT
TRBV25-1	NA	TRBJ1-3	13	NA	CASSTYSGNTIYF	TGTGCCAGCAGTACCTACTCTGGAAACACCATATATTTT
TRBV5-1	NA	TRBJ2-4	13	NA	CASSIGPGDIQYF	TGCGCCAGCAGCATAGGACCGGGGGACATTCAGTACTTC
TRBV9	TRBD2	TRBJ2-3	17	NA	CASSVDPSGGAIDTQYF	TGTGCCAGCAGCGTAGACCCTAGCGGGGGGGCTATAGATACGCAGTATTTT
TRBV9	NA	TRBJ2-3	14	few	CASSATRSPDTQYF	TGTGCCAGCAGCGCGACTAGATCCCCAGATACGCAGTATTTT
TRBV28	NA	TRBJ1-4	17	NA	CASSSQGHRVYNEKLFF	TGTGCCAGCAGTTCCCAGGGACATCGGGTTTATAATGAAAAACTGTTTTTT
TRBV10-2	TRBD1	TRBJ1-1	13	NA	CASSSGQGHEAFF	TGCGCCAGCAGTTCGGGACAGGGTCATGAAGCTTTCTTT
TRBV7-9	TRBD2	TRBJ2-5	16	NA	CASSFALAGVTRAQYF	TGTGCCAGCAGCTTCGCGCTAGCGGGGGTTACAAGGGCCCAGTACTTC
TRBV30	TRBD2	TRBJ2-3	15	NA	CAWSVKLARQDTQYF	TGTGCCTGGAGTGTAAAACTAGCGCGCCAAGATACGCAGTATTTT
TRBV9	NA	TRBJ1-1	15	NA	CASSFGANMNTEAFF	TGTGCCAGCAGTTTTGGGGCAAACATGAACACTGAAGCTTTCTTT
TRBV10-2	TRBD1	TRBJ1-6	15	NA	CASSEAGQGYSPLHF	TGCGCCAGCAGTGAGGCGGGACAGGGGTATTCACCCCTCCACTTT